This T cell receptor beta chain was documented in a study of blood T cell repertoires in COVID-19. Assay used: immunoSEQ multiplex PCR; TCRdb lists only in-frame clones, some missing. This sample has 120,000 or so clones, with about 91% found just once. Germline loops: CDR1 SGHAT, CDR2 FQNNGV. Unmatched junction bases numbered 13, after V lost 5 bases and J lost 7 bases. This CDR3 is built from 17 residues. This clone was seen a single time. This chain connects TRBV11-2 to TRBJ2-1; TRBD2 matches at 11 bases. This receptor was obtained from a woman between 45 and 65 years old with active or convalescent COVID-19. Material: peripheral blood. The CDR3 region has the DNA TGTGCCAGCAGCGAAGACATAGCGGGAGGGCTCTGGAATGAGCAGTTCTTC. Its protein is CASSEDIAGGLWNEQFF.